A selection of T cell receptor beta chains follows, all from one sample in a study of shared clonotypes between healthy human individuals. Clones were read by immunoSEQ multiplex PCR, and TCRdb kept only the in-frame ones, dropping some. The data hold a few million clones, with approximately 93% observed a single time. The specimen sequenced was naive CD4+ T cells from PBMCs. Receptor source: a man younger than 35 in good health. Some clones in this sample may be carry-over from other donors' samples. The CDR3 runs from the conserved cysteine through the conserved F or W. D genes are given only for firm matches. Some rows mark clone size as missing; the rest say once, few, many or name a class of expanded clone.

d_call: TRBD2
clone_size: NA
cdr3_length: 15
j_call: TRBJ2-5
v_call: TRBV7-3
cdr3_aa: CASSRLAGTQETQYF
cdr3_nt: TGTGCCAGCAGCCGACTAGCGGGAACGCAAGAGACCCAGTACTTC

d_call: TRBD2
clone_size: NA
cdr3_length: 15
j_call: TRBJ2-7
v_call: TRBV18
cdr3_aa: CASSPPGLGIYEQYF
cdr3_nt: TGTGCCAGCTCACCCCCGGGACTAGGAATCTATGAGCAGTACTTC

d_call: NA
clone_size: NA
cdr3_length: 16
j_call: TRBJ2-7
v_call: TRBV10-3
cdr3_aa: CAISELWRGLGGEQYF
cdr3_nt: TGTGCCATCAGTGAGCTATGGAGGGGTTTGGGTGGCGAGCAGTACTTC

d_call: TRBD2
clone_size: NA
cdr3_length: 15
j_call: TRBJ2-3
v_call: TRBV7-8
cdr3_aa: CASSLLAGGKDTQYF
cdr3_nt: TGTGCCAGCAGCTTACTAGCGGGAGGGAAAGATACGCAGTATTTT

d_call: NA
clone_size: NA
cdr3_length: 16
j_call: TRBJ2-5
v_call: TRBV9
cdr3_aa: CASSVDWGSGQETQYF
cdr3_nt: TGTGCCAGCAGCGTAGATTGGGGGAGTGGCCAAGAGACCCAGTACTTC

d_call: TRBD2
clone_size: once
cdr3_length: 15
j_call: TRBJ2-1
v_call: TRBV6-6
cdr3_aa: CASSPPGLGMNEQFF
cdr3_nt: TGTGCCAGCAGCCCGCCGGGACTAGGGATGAATGAGCAGTTCTTC

d_call: NA
clone_size: NA
cdr3_length: 14
j_call: TRBJ2-1
v_call: TRBV30
cdr3_aa: CAWTIRKSDNEQFF
cdr3_nt: TGTGCCTGGACAATTCGCAAATCTGACAATGAGCAGTTCTTC

d_call: NA
clone_size: few
cdr3_length: 14
j_call: TRBJ1-5
v_call: TRBV19
cdr3_aa: CASSTTGKNQPQHF
cdr3_nt: TGTGCCAGTAGTACCACCGGGAAGAATCAGCCCCAGCATTTT

d_call: TRBD1
clone_size: few
cdr3_length: 14
j_call: TRBJ1-5
v_call: TRBV30
cdr3_aa: CAWSVGTGGQPQHF
cdr3_nt: TGTGCCTGGAGTGTGGGGACAGGGGGTCAGCCCCAGCATTTT

d_call: NA
clone_size: NA
cdr3_length: 13
j_call: TRBJ2-1
v_call: TRBV2
cdr3_aa: CASSDVPGDEQFF
cdr3_nt: TGTGCCAGCAGTGATGTCCCCGGGGATGAGCAGTTCTTC

d_call: NA
clone_size: NA
cdr3_length: 11
j_call: TRBJ2-7
v_call: TRBV30
cdr3_aa: CAWSMDYEQYF
cdr3_nt: TGTGCCTGGAGTATGGACTACGAGCAGTACTTC

d_call: NA
clone_size: NA
cdr3_length: 16
j_call: TRBJ2-3
v_call: TRBV7-3
cdr3_aa: CASSLGLQRYTDTQYF
cdr3_nt: TGTGCCAGCAGCTTAGGCCTCCAGCGGTACACAGATACGCAGTATTTT

d_call: NA
clone_size: NA
cdr3_length: 14
j_call: TRBJ1-4
v_call: TRBV6-6
cdr3_aa: CASSYSRGNEKLFF
cdr3_nt: TGTGCCAGCAGTTACTCCCGGGGAAATGAAAAACTGTTTTTT

d_call: NA
clone_size: NA
cdr3_length: 15
j_call: TRBJ2-7
v_call: TRBV19
cdr3_aa: CASSIMGIPNYEQYF
cdr3_nt: TGTGCCAGTAGTATTATGGGGATACCGAACTACGAGCAGTACTTC

d_call: NA
clone_size: NA
cdr3_length: 16
j_call: TRBJ2-3
v_call: TRBV5-1
cdr3_aa: CASSAQGGVGTDTQYF
cdr3_nt: TGCGCCAGCAGCGCACAGGGTGGAGTGGGCACAGATACGCAGTATTTT

d_call: TRBD2
clone_size: few
cdr3_length: 15
j_call: TRBJ2-5
v_call: TRBV5-1
cdr3_aa: CASSPGLAGGETQYF
cdr3_nt: TGCGCCAGCAGCCCGGGACTAGCGGGAGGGGAGACCCAGTACTTC

d_call: TRBD1
clone_size: NA
cdr3_length: 15
j_call: TRBJ2-3
v_call: TRBV27
cdr3_aa: CASSFSAGGLDTQYF
cdr3_nt: TGTGCCAGCAGTTTCTCGGCAGGGGGTCTTGATACGCAGTATTTT

d_call: TRBD1
clone_size: NA
cdr3_length: 18
j_call: TRBJ1-5
v_call: TRBV5-8
cdr3_aa: CASSLEAGGREPNQPQHF
cdr3_nt: TGTGCCAGCAGCTTAGAGGCAGGGGGGAGGGAACCGAATCAGCCCCAGCATTTT

d_call: TRBD1
clone_size: NA
cdr3_length: 16
j_call: TRBJ2-2
v_call: TRBV28
cdr3_aa: CASSFLGQGYTGELFF
cdr3_nt: TGTGCCAGCAGTTTTTTGGGACAGGGTTACACCGGGGAGCTGTTTTTT

d_call: NA
clone_size: NA
cdr3_length: 16
j_call: TRBJ2-2
v_call: TRBV9
cdr3_aa: CASSVTGNYNTGELFF
cdr3_nt: TGTGCCAGCAGCGTTACAGGGAACTATAACACCGGGGAGCTGTTTTTT

d_call: NA
clone_size: NA
cdr3_length: 15
j_call: TRBJ2-2
v_call: TRBV7-3
cdr3_aa: CASSPRQFNTGELFF
cdr3_nt: TGTGCCAGCAGCCCGAGGCAGTTTAACACCGGGGAGCTGTTTTTT

d_call: NA
clone_size: NA
cdr3_length: 14
j_call: TRBJ2-7
v_call: TRBV5-6
cdr3_aa: CASSRGVFAYEQYF
cdr3_nt: TGTGCCAGCAGCCGAGGGGTTTTTGCCTACGAGCAGTACTTC

d_call: NA
clone_size: once
cdr3_length: 15
j_call: TRBJ1-1
v_call: TRBV7-2
cdr3_aa: CASSLVAVGDTEAFF
cdr3_nt: TGTGCCAGCAGCTTAGTCGCCGTGGGGGACACTGAAGCTTTCTTT

d_call: NA
clone_size: NA
cdr3_length: 16
j_call: TRBJ1-3
v_call: TRBV12-5
cdr3_aa: CASGLPPRSSGNTIYF
cdr3_nt: TGTGCTAGTGGTTTGCCCCCCCGTAGCTCTGGAAACACCATATATTTT

d_call: NA
clone_size: NA
cdr3_length: 12
j_call: TRBJ2-1
v_call: TRBV18
cdr3_aa: CASSPRLNEQFF
cdr3_nt: TGTGCCAGCTCTCCGAGGCTTAATGAGCAGTTCTTC

d_call: NA
clone_size: once
cdr3_length: 15
j_call: TRBJ2-7
v_call: TRBV7-9
cdr3_aa: CASSSLAGTAGEQYF
cdr3_nt: TGTGCCAGCAGCTCGCTGGCCGGGACGGCGGGGGAGCAGTACTTC

d_call: TRBD1
clone_size: NA
cdr3_length: 15
j_call: TRBJ1-1
v_call: TRBV27
cdr3_aa: CASSSWTGGDTEAFF
cdr3_nt: TGTGCCAGCAGTTCTTGGACAGGGGGCGATACTGAAGCTTTCTTT

d_call: TRBD1
clone_size: NA
cdr3_length: 13
j_call: TRBJ2-5
v_call: TRBV19
cdr3_aa: CASRPADRDTQYF
cdr3_nt: TGTGCCAGTAGACCAGCTGACAGGGACACCCAGTACTTC

d_call: NA
clone_size: NA
cdr3_length: 12
j_call: TRBJ2-5
v_call: TRBV11-2
cdr3_aa: CASSSSLETQYF
cdr3_nt: TGTGCCAGCAGCTCTTCCTTGGAGACCCAGTACTTC

d_call: NA
clone_size: once
cdr3_length: 12
j_call: TRBJ1-3
v_call: TRBV10-3
cdr3_aa: CAIRGSGNTIYF
cdr3_nt: TGTGCCATCCGTGGCTCTGGAAACACCATATATTTT

d_call: TRBD1
clone_size: NA
cdr3_length: 15
j_call: TRBJ2-3
v_call: TRBV6-5
cdr3_aa: CASSRDRASTDTQYF
cdr3_nt: TGTGCCAGCAGTCGGGACAGAGCTAGCACAGATACGCAGTATTTT

d_call: TRBD1
clone_size: NA
cdr3_length: 16
j_call: TRBJ2-3
v_call: TRBV5-1
cdr3_aa: CASSGGQVPSTDAQYF
cdr3_nt: TGCGCCAGCAGCGGGGGACAGGTCCCCAGCACAGATGCGCAGTATTTT

d_call: TRBD2
clone_size: NA
cdr3_length: 15
j_call: TRBJ2-3
v_call: TRBV9
cdr3_aa: CASSEIAGEGDTQYF
cdr3_nt: TGTGCCAGCAGCGAGATAGCGGGAGAGGGAGATACGCAGTATTTT

d_call: TRBD2
clone_size: NA
cdr3_length: 14
j_call: TRBJ2-7
v_call: TRBV4-1
cdr3_aa: CASSRTSGAYEQYF
cdr3_nt: TGCGCCAGCAGCCGGACTAGCGGGGCCTACGAGCAGTACTTC

d_call: TRBD1
clone_size: NA
cdr3_length: 15
j_call: TRBJ2-2
v_call: TRBV28
cdr3_aa: CASSSRTGRTGELFF
cdr3_nt: TGTGCCAGCAGTTCTCGGACAGGTCGAACCGGGGAGCTGTTTTTT

d_call: NA
clone_size: NA
cdr3_length: 13
j_call: TRBJ2-3
v_call: TRBV12-5
cdr3_aa: CASGPLGTDTQYF
cdr3_nt: TGTGCTAGTGGCCCACTCGGCACAGATACGCAGTATTTT

d_call: NA
clone_size: NA
cdr3_length: 15
j_call: TRBJ2-7
v_call: TRBV15
cdr3_aa: CATSRDGTATYEQYF
cdr3_nt: TGTGCCACCAGCAGAGATGGGACCGCAACCTACGAGCAGTACTTC

d_call: TRBD1
clone_size: NA
cdr3_length: 15
j_call: TRBJ1-4
v_call: TRBV5-4
cdr3_aa: CASSLVAGGREKLFF
cdr3_nt: TGTGCCAGCAGCTTGGTAGCAGGGGGCAGAGAAAAACTGTTTTTT

d_call: NA
clone_size: once
cdr3_length: 16
j_call: TRBJ2-4
v_call: TRBV28
cdr3_aa: CASSILTGDNKNIQYF
cdr3_nt: TGTGCCAGCAGTATTCTAACAGGAGACAACAAAAACATTCAGTACTTC

d_call: TRBD2
clone_size: NA
cdr3_length: 14
j_call: TRBJ2-4
v_call: TRBV4-2
cdr3_aa: CASSPLAGGDIQYF
cdr3_nt: TGTGCCAGCAGCCCGCTAGCGGGAGGTGACATTCAGTACTTC

d_call: TRBD2
clone_size: NA
cdr3_length: 18
j_call: TRBJ2-2
v_call: TRBV27
cdr3_aa: CASSLYTRLAGNTGELFF
cdr3_nt: TGTGCCAGCAGTTTATATACAAGACTAGCGGGGAACACCGGGGAGCTGTTTTTT

d_call: TRBD2
clone_size: NA
cdr3_length: 15
j_call: TRBJ2-3
v_call: TRBV27
cdr3_aa: CASSLAAGETDTQYF
cdr3_nt: TGTGCCAGCAGTTTGGCGGCGGGAGAAACAGATACGCAGTATTTT

d_call: NA
clone_size: once
cdr3_length: 15
j_call: TRBJ2-2
v_call: TRBV6-4
cdr3_aa: CASSGDSVNTGELFF
cdr3_nt: TGTGCCAGCAGTGGAGATAGCGTGAACACCGGGGAGCTGTTTTTT

d_call: TRBD1
clone_size: NA
cdr3_length: 13
j_call: TRBJ2-7
v_call: TRBV2
cdr3_aa: CASRTGSPYEQYF
cdr3_nt: TGTGCCAGCAGGACAGGGTCCCCCTACGAGCAGTACTTC

d_call: NA
clone_size: NA
cdr3_length: 15
j_call: TRBJ2-2
v_call: TRBV28
cdr3_aa: CASRIGGQNTGELFF
cdr3_nt: TGTGCCAGCAGAATCGGGGGACAGAACACCGGGGAGCTGTTTTTT

d_call: NA
clone_size: once
cdr3_length: 14
j_call: TRBJ2-2
v_call: TRBV29-1
cdr3_aa: CSVEVGLNTGELFF
cdr3_nt: TGCAGCGTTGAGGTCGGCCTGAACACCGGGGAGCTGTTTTTT

d_call: NA
clone_size: NA
cdr3_length: 16
j_call: TRBJ1-5
v_call: TRBV12-2
cdr3_aa: CASRFSRTGGSQPQHF
cdr3_nt: TGTGCAAGTCGCTTCAGCCGCACAGGGGGAAGTCAGCCCCAGCATTTT

d_call: NA
clone_size: NA
cdr3_length: 14
j_call: TRBJ2-7
v_call: TRBV30
cdr3_aa: CAWSVSGYPYEQYF
cdr3_nt: TGTGCCTGGAGTGTTTCAGGCTACCCCTACGAGCAGTACTTC

d_call: NA
clone_size: NA
cdr3_length: 15
j_call: TRBJ2-7
v_call: TRBV15
cdr3_aa: CATSRGPGPSYEQYF
cdr3_nt: TGTGCCACCAGCAGAGGTCCGGGGCCGTCCTACGAGCAGTACTTC

d_call: TRBD1
clone_size: NA
cdr3_length: 14
j_call: TRBJ1-2
v_call: TRBV5-4
cdr3_aa: CASSIGTGYGGYTF
cdr3_nt: TGTGCCAGCAGCATCGGGACAGGGTATGGTGGCTACACCTTC

d_call: NA
clone_size: NA
cdr3_length: 13
j_call: TRBJ2-1
v_call: TRBV6-1
cdr3_aa: CASSEGLYNEQFF
cdr3_nt: TGTGCCAGCAGTGAGGGTCTATACAATGAGCAGTTCTTC

d_call: TRBD2
clone_size: NA
cdr3_length: 15
j_call: TRBJ2-5
v_call: TRBV7-3
cdr3_aa: CASSVSGRAVETQYF
cdr3_nt: TGTGCCAGCAGCGTTAGCGGGAGGGCCGTAGAGACCCAGTACTTC

d_call: NA
clone_size: NA
cdr3_length: 15
j_call: TRBJ2-7
v_call: TRBV9
cdr3_aa: CASSVATGGGYEQYF
cdr3_nt: TGTGCCAGCAGCGTAGCTACTGGAGGGGGTTACGAGCAGTACTTC